This TCR beta chain comes out of a study of shared clonotypes between healthy human individuals. Study-level information: A donor's plate count was three for CD4 naive and three for CD4 memory; CD8 naive had two and CD8 memory one.

Deep level was the assay's run setting. The table came from immunoSEQ multiplex PCR; TCRdb's copy has only in-frame clones and leaves some out. The sample has 2 million to 2.5 million clones, roughly 95% seen once. Study outcomes and limitations: Among donors, sharing of clonotypes was expected to be affected by sequencing depth.

The CDR3 is made up of 14 amino acids. CDR1 and CDR2 from the germline V gene are MDHEN and SYDVKM. Trimming shortened V by 3 bases and J by 1 base, and 9 bases separated the two germline ends. From CD4+ cells came CD45RA+ naive and CD45RA-negative memory subsets. About this clone itself: Its antigen is undetermined.

The chain combines TRBV28 with TRBJ2-5, with D perhaps matching TRBD2 (6 bases). Sequenced input: naive CD4+ T cells sorted from blood. Subset in this sample: CD45RA+ positively selected. The receptor was isolated from a man younger than 30 in good health. The CDR3 DNA reads TGTGCCAGCAGTTTCGGGGGATTCCAAGAGACCCAGTACTTC. Protein sequence: CASSFGGFQETQYF.